This T cell receptor beta chain was profiled in a study of control samples from healthy donors and cancer patients. TCRdb's copy holds only in-frame clones and misses some; the assay was immunoSEQ multiplex PCR. This sample has 88,000 or so clones, with 90% to 95% found just once. The length of the CDR3 is 16 residues. Germline V CDR1 and CDR2: SQVTM, ANQGSEA. Trimming took 7 bases from V and 0 from J; bases not matched to a gene: 7. The clonotype was recovered from a woman under 30 in good health. The V gene is TRBV29-1, the J gene TRBJ2-2; 11 bases match TRBD2. The sample comprised blood. In nucleotides, the CDR3 is TGCAGCGCCGAGCTAGCGGGAGGAGCGAACACCGGGGAGCTGTTTTTT. This encodes CSAELAGGANTGELFF.